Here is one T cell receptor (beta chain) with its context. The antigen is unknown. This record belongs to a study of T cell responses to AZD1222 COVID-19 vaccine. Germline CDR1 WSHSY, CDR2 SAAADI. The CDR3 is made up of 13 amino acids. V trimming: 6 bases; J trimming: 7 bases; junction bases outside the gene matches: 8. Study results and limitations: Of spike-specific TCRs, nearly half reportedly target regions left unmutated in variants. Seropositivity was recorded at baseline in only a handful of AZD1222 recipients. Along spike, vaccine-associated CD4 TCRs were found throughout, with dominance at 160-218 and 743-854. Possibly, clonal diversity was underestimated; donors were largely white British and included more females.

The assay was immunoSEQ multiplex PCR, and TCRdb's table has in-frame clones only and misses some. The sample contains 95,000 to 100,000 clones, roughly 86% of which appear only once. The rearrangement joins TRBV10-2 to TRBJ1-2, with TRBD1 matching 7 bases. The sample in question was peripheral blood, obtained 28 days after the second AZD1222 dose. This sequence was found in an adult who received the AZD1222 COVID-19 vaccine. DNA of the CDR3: TGCGCCAGCAGGCTGGACAGGCTGGCTGGCTACACCTTC. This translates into CASRLDRLAGYTF.